This T cell receptor beta chain was sequenced for a study of T cell repertoires in cytomegalovirus infection. Study as a whole: An indication of both CMV infection and matching HLA type came from public TCR beta signatures.

Many counts were recorded for this clonotype. What it binds is not known. In TCRdb, the reads were re-called with MiXCR into one record per CDR3 protein. The sample contains about 250,000 distinct CDR3 sequences, about 12% of which appear only once. Study observations and caveats: Carriers of CMV plus the relevant HLA were identified by cumulative public TCR beta family frequency. Within the response measured ex vivo, HLA-C-restricted CMV-specific TCR beta clonotypes were dominant.

The V end lost 0 bases, the J end lost 1 base, and 6 bases lay between the germline ends. Per germline, CDR1 MNHEY and CDR2 SVGEGT. The CDR3 spans 14 residues. This rearrangement joins TRBV6-2 or TRBV6-3 to TRBJ1-1; D not certain. This clonotype originated in a human donor in good health (CMV status not recorded). Some clones in this sample may be carry-over from other donors' samples. The source material was PBMCs. The CDR3 bases are TGTGCCAGCAGTTACTCCACACCGAACACTGAAGCTTTCTTT. This codes for CASSYSTPNTEAFF.